The rows below give T cell receptor beta chains drawn from one sample of a study of CD8 T cells in Susac syndrome. TCRdb re-derived calls from the immunoSEQ multiplex PCR reads in MiXCR, one entry per CDR3 protein. The sample has roughly 190,000 distinct CDR3 sequences, over 85% seen once. Sample: CD4+ T cells from PBMCs. The receptors were gathered from a human donor in good health. Both conserved end residues are part of each CDR3.

J	V	CDR3
TRBJ1-2	TRBV3-1	CASRPGTRIEGYTF
TRBJ1-2	TRBV27	CASSFTSRPLNYGYTF
TRBJ2-1	TRBV29-1	CSVARVWGYHNEQFF
TRBJ2-7	TRBV20-1	CSARVQGASYEQYF
TRBJ2-1	TRBV2	CASIRYNEQFF
TRBJ2-2	TRBV2	CASRGQGPTGELFF
TRBJ1-2	TRBV27	CASSSRTEPYGYTF
TRBJ2-5	TRBV7-3	CASSPTSGRAWETQYF
TRBJ2-1	TRBV20-1	CSASPRTSGRSYEQFF
TRBJ2-7	TRBV28	CASSLPQGGVGYEQYF
TRBJ2-1	TRBV20-1	CSARRGRGEQFF
TRBJ2-7	TRBV23-1	CASTSKGFGSSYEQYF
TRBJ2-2	TRBV30	CAWSRDTGELFF
TRBJ1-1	TRBV5-6	CASSLDRVNTEAFF
TRBJ2-5	TRBV7-3	CASSWDRAQETQYF
TRBJ1-5	TRBV18	CASSLEHNQPQHF
TRBJ2-1	TRBV20-1	CSYLPGLAGGEQFF
TRBJ2-7	TRBV20-1	CSVFGGRYEQYF
TRBJ2-1	TRBV14	CASSHWLAEDNEQFF
TRBJ1-2	TRBV27	CASSSVSWAGYTF
TRBJ2-7	TRBV30	CAWSVRVGGSRTYEQYF
TRBJ2-2	TRBV30	CACLGNSAGELFF
TRBJ2-5	TRBV6-2/TRBV6-3	CASSYPDREETQYF
TRBJ2-1	TRBV29-1	CSVEIFMSGTGPNEQFF
TRBJ2-1	TRBV7-2	CASSFQRGLNNNEQFF
TRBJ1-1	TRBV4-3	CASSQDKGHGGPFF
TRBJ2-7	TRBV27	CASSDISGHEQYF
TRBJ1-1	TRBV12-3/TRBV12-4	CASSTRTGRNTEAFF
TRBJ1-5	TRBV30	CAWSNTGINQPQHF
TRBJ2-1	TRBV5-1	CASSFPLANNEQFF
TRBJ2-5	TRBV14	CASKLYGTSGPKDQYF
TRBJ2-5	TRBV29-1	CRPLKGPQETQYF
TRBJ1-4	TRBV30	CAWSVTATNEKLFF
TRBJ2-7	TRBV7-2	CASSSSQVPYEQYF
TRBJ2-7	TRBV4-2	CASSQEGTEQYF
TRBJ2-6	TRBV7-6	CASSITGGAGANVLTF
TRBJ2-7	TRBV6-5	CASSAPGTEEQYF
TRBJ1-2	TRBV30	CAWSLDGGYGYTF
TRBJ1-1	TRBV20-1	CSARQNLNTEAFF
TRBJ2-3	TRBV24-1	CATSDYTDTQYF
TRBJ2-1	TRBV27	CASRLAGGTFNEQFF
TRBJ2-5	TRBV12-5	CASGQLGGETQYF
TRBJ2-1	TRBV7-9	CASSLDRGYNEQFF
TRBJ1-1	TRBV3-1	CASSLRDRVNTEAFF
TRBJ1-5	TRBV24-1	CATSDPGTANQPQHF
TRBJ1-2	TRBV3-1	CASSLMGGADGYTF
TRBJ2-1	TRBV4-3	CASSQEGGEQFF
TRBJ2-7	TRBV29-1	CSVRTYLNSYEQYF
TRBJ2-1	TRBV19	CASSRTSSYNEQFF
TRBJ2-6	TRBV30	CAWGTNGANVLTF